The 25 T cell receptor beta chains below all came from one sample that was sequenced in a study of blood T cell repertoires in COVID-19. Sequenced by immunoSEQ multiplex PCR; TCRdb stores in-frame clones only, minus some. Of just over 250,000 clones in the sample, around nine tenths are singletons; the top ten hold 10%. Sequences were obtained from peripheral blood. The receptors were gathered from a woman between 65 and 79 years old with COVID-19, enrolled during active disease.

This clone occurred a few times. Other DNA variants within this sample encode the same CDR3. The V gene is TRBV19, the J gene TRBJ1-5; possible D gene TRBD1, 5 bases. V lost 2 bases and J lost 4, with 9 bases in between. The CDR3 is 14 amino acids. CDR1 is LNHDA and CDR2 is SQIVND in the germline V gene (reference sequence). CDR3 in DNA: TGTGCCAGTAGTATAACGGGGGGGAATCAGCCCCAGCATTTT. Its protein product is CASSITGGNQPQHF.

The chain employs TRBV10-3 and TRBJ1-2, with TRBD1 matching over 8 bases. This CDR3 has 14 amino acids. Germline V gene lookup returns CDR1 ENHRY and CDR2 SYGVKD. The trim removed 5 bases at V and 3 bases at J, leaving 5 bases unmatched. The chain's CDR3 is CAISSKTGDYGYTF. The CDR3 DNA reads as TGTGCCATCAGTTCTAAGACAGGGGACTATGGCTACACCTTC.

The chain couples TRBV3-1 (or the pseudogene TRBV3-2) to TRBJ2-7; 13 positions agree with TRBD2. Germline CDR1 LGHDT, CDR2 YNNKEL (reference sequence). After removal of 5 bases from V and 13 bases from J, the junction contained 5 bases not matched to a gene. CDR3 length: 12 residues. The CDR3 bases are TGTGCCAGCAGCTACGGGACTAGCGGGAAATACTTC. It encodes CASSYGTSGKYF.

The chain is built from TRBV4-3 and TRBJ1-3, with D hard to call. The CDR3 is 15 residues long. V was shortened by 2 bases and J by 4 bases, with 12 bases between the two germline ends. Germline V CDR1 and CDR2: LGHNA, YSLEER. The CDR3 region has the DNA TGCGCCAGCAGCCAACAACGCGGGGTGGGAAACACCATATATTTT. It yields the protein CASSQQRGVGNTIYF.

The rearrangement uses TRBV30 and TRBJ1-1; D possibly corresponds to TRBD1 (5 bases). V dropped 0 bases and J dropped 4 bases, with 9 bases sitting between them. CDR3 size: 13 residues. Germline CDR1 reads GTSNPN; CDR2 reads SVGIG (reference sequence). CDR3 loop: CAWSVLQATEAFF. The CDR3 DNA reads TGTGCCTGGAGTGTATTACAGGCCACTGAAGCTTTCTTT.

The rearrangement links TRBV24-1 to TRBJ1-5, with 7 bases matching TRBD1. Trimming at V came to 3 bases and at J to 8 bases, leaving 6 bases not matched to a gene. The V gene's germline CDR1 is KGHDR and CDR2 SFDVKD. This CDR3 is 14 amino acids long. The CDR3 protein is CATSDTGTEKPQHF. Here the CDR3 DNA reads TGTGCCACCAGTGATACCGGGACAGAGAAGCCCCAGCATTTT.

This chain uses TRBV6-1 with TRBJ2-3; D gene ambiguous. The CDR3 covers 14 residues. The V and J ends lost 2 bases and 2 bases respectively, with 8 bases between them. Germline CDR1 reads MNHNS; CDR2 reads SASEGT. In nucleotides, the CDR3 is TGTGCCAGCAGTGAATGGGCAACCACAGATACGCAGTATTTT. Translating it yields CASSEWATTDTQYF.

The V gene is TRBV11-3, the J gene TRBJ2-3, with 9 bases that match TRBD2. The V and J ends lost 1 base and 4 bases, in that order; junction bases with no gene match: 3. Per the germline V gene, CDR1 is SGHNT and CDR2 is YENEEA. The CDR3 runs 15 residues. CDR3 protein: CASSLAAGGADTQYF. The CDR3 DNA reads as TGTGCCAGCAGCTTAGCGGCGGGAGGGGCAGATACGCAGTATTTT.

This chain uses TRBV27 with TRBJ2-3; 9 positions match TRBD1. With 5 bases clipped from V and 5 bases from J, the junction kept 11 bases outside the gene matches. The CDR3 is 16 residues long. CDR1 is MNHEY and CDR2 is SMNVEV in the germline V gene (reference sequence). The CDR3 region has the DNA TGTGCCAGCAGTAACACCTACAGGGGGCAGGGAGATACGCAGTATTTT. Its protein product is CASSNTYRGQGDTQYF.

The V call is TRBV7-2, the J call TRBJ1-2, with 9 positions matching TRBD1. The germline V gene encodes CDR1 SGHTA and CDR2 FQGNSA. The CDR3 consists of 15 residues. The junction had 12 bases not matched to a gene; V was cut back by 5 bases and J by 8 bases. The chain's CDR3 is CASSTTRGQGKGYTF. CDR3 nucleotides: TGTGCCAGCAGCACGACCCGGGGACAGGGTAAGGGCTACACCTTC.

This chain uses TRBV30 with TRBJ2-3, with D possibly being TRBD1 (6 bases). The germline V and J ends were trimmed by 7 bases and 2 bases, with 16 bases remaining between them. CDR3 length equals 14 residues. Germline CDR1 is GTSNPN and CDR2 is SVGIG (reference sequence). The CDR3 here is CAFNSGTYTDTQYF. The CDR3 DNA is TGTGCCTTCAACTCCGGGACATACACAGATACGCAGTATTTT. The complete variable domain, with remaining parts taken from reference TRBV30 and TRBJ2-3, reads SQTIHQWPATLVQPVGSPLSLECTVEGTSNPNLYWYRQAAGRGLQLLFYSVGIGQISSEVPQNLSASRPQDRQFILSSKKLLLSDSGFYLCAFNSGTYTDTQYFGPGTRLTVL.

This chain connects TRBV29-1 to TRBJ1-3; the match to TRBD1 covers 8 bases. V dropped 7 bases and J dropped 3; count of bases not matched to a gene: 8. CDR3 length: 14 residues. Germline lookup yields CDR1 SQVTM and CDR2 ANQGSEA. CDR3 nucleotides: TGCAGCGCTTACCCGACAGGGGATGGAAACACCATATATTTT. Translating gives CSAYPTGDGNTIYF.

V and J are TRBV5-1 and TRBJ2-7; no reliable D call. CDR3 length: 14 residues. CDR1 and CDR2 (germline): SGHRS, YFSETQ. Trimming cost V 0 bases and J 5 bases, with 12 bases left between them. The CDR3 loop is CASSLGSTLDEQYF. The DNA for the CDR3 is TGCGCCAGCAGCTTGGGATCCACTCTGGACGAGCAGTACTTC.

This clone was counted once. This CDR3 reads CASSFGGADEQFF. The CDR3 DNA reads TGTGCCAGCAGTTTCGGGGGTGCTGATGAGCAGTTCTTC. The genes are TRBV12-3 or TRBV12-4 and TRBJ2-1, with D perhaps matching TRBD2 (6 bases). Trimming removed 3 bases at V and 8 bases at J, with 11 bases between. CDR3 length: 13 amino acids.

The sample holds one count of this clone. The chain uses TRBV5-1 and TRBJ1-4; D gene ambiguous. CDR1 and CDR2 (germline): SGHRS, YFSETQ. Trimming took 2 bases from V and 8 from J, leaving 13 bases between them. This CDR3 has 14 amino acids. As DNA, the CDR3 is TGCGCCAGCAGCTTAGGGCGGGTACCCGAAAAACTGTTTTTT. As protein: CASSLGRVPEKLFF.

The chain joins TRBV2 to TRBJ2-2; 7 positions match TRBD2. V gave up 10 bases and J gave up 7 bases; unmatched junction bases: 12. The CDR3 extends over 14 amino acids. CDR1 SNHLY and CDR2 FYNNEI come from the germline V gene. The CDR3 protein is CATQREGMVGELFF. The CDR3 coding sequence is TGTGCCACCCAGCGGGAAGGAATGGTCGGGGAGCTGTTTTTT.

The chain has TRBV29-1 and TRBJ2-7; 7 bases are shared with TRBD1. Trimming took 7 bases from V and 5 from J; bases not matched to a gene: 17. Germline V gene lookup returns CDR1 SQVTM and CDR2 ANQGSEA. CDR3 length: 15 amino acids. CDR3 in DNA: TGCAGCGCACGACAGGGTCCAAATCGCGCCCACGAGCAGTACTTC. It codes for CSARQGPNRAHEQYF.

The genes are TRBV24-1 and TRBJ1-1; 7 bases agree with TRBD1. J gave up 6 bases and V 5 bases, and 8 bases lay outside the gene matches. The CDR3 totals 14 residues. CDR1 KGHDR and CDR2 SFDVKD come from the germline V gene. DNA of the CDR3: TGTGCCACCAGTGGCGGACAGGAGAGCCCTGAAGCTTTCTTT. It yields the protein CATSGGQESPEAFF.

This chain joins TRBV19 and TRBJ1-1; D uncertain. Germline V gene sequence: CDR1 LNHDA, CDR2 SQIVND (reference sequence). Trimming took off 3 bases at V and 3 bases at J, with 8 bases between the two ends. The CDR3 is 13 residues long. CDR3 nucleotides: TGTGCCAGTAGTATTCAGGAGGACACTGAAGCTTTCTTT. Its protein product is CASSIQEDTEAFF.

The chain has TRBV7-9 and TRBJ2-2; 9 bases map to TRBD1. J gave up 0 bases and V 1 base, and 3 bases lay outside the gene matches. CDR3 length equals 17 residues. Germline V gene sequence: CDR1 SEHNR, CDR2 FQNEAQ (reference sequence). CDR3 amino acids: CASSLVGQGTNTGELFF. DNA for the CDR3: TGTGCCAGCAGCTTAGTAGGACAGGGGACGAACACCGGGGAGCTGTTTTTT.

The chain couples TRBV6-5 to TRBJ1-1; D is uncertain. The CDR3 has 14 amino acids. Germline V gene lookup returns CDR1 MNHEY and CDR2 SVGAGI. V lost 4 bases and J lost 1, with 10 bases in between. CDR3 nucleotide sequence: TGTGCCAGCAGTTTGGAGAGGTCGAACACTGAAGCTTTCTTT. Amino acid sequence: CASSLERSNTEAFF.

The V call is TRBV18, the J call TRBJ2-3, with 10 bases matching TRBD2. This CDR3 contains 16 residues. V gave up 3 bases and J gave up 0 bases; unmatched junction bases: 3. Germline loops: CDR1 KGHSH, CDR2 LQKENI. In DNA form, the CDR3 reads TGTGCCAGCTCACCTAATAGCGGGAGGAGCACAGATACGCAGTATTTT. Protein sequence: CASSPNSGRSTDTQYF. Looking up the rest from reference TRBV18 and TRBJ2-3 gives the full variable domain: NAGVMQNPRHLVRRRGQEARLRCSPMKGHSHVYWYRQLPEEGLKFMVYLQKENIIDESGMPKERFSAEFPKEGPSILRIQQVVRGDSAAYFCASSPNSGRSTDTQYFGPGTRLTVL.

The chain has TRBV30 and TRBJ2-2, with TRBD2 matching over 14 bases. This CDR3 is 17 amino acids long. With V trimmed by 4 bases and J by 6 bases, 10 bases remained unmatched. CDR1 and CDR2 (germline): GTSNPN, SVGIG (reference sequence). CDR3 DNA: TGTGCCTGGAAACGGGTAGGGACTAGCGGGAGCTCCGGGGAGCTGTTTTTT. Translated, it gives CAWKRVGTSGSSGELFF.

This rearrangement joins TRBV7-8 to TRBJ2-5, with TRBD1 identical over 7 bases. Germline V gene lookup returns CDR1 SGHVS and CDR2 FQNEAQ. Germline trimming cut 2 bases from V and 1 base from J; bases unmatched to any gene: 10. The CDR3 sequence is 17 residues long. CDR3 bases: TGTGCCAGCAGCTTAACACAGGGGAATTTATTCCAAGAGACCCAGTACTTC. Protein sequence: CASSLTQGNLFQETQYF. The full variable domain, completed using reference TRBV7-8 and TRBJ2-5, is GAGVSQSPRYKVAKRGQDVALRCDPISGHVSLFWYQQALGQGPEFLTYFQNEAQLDKSGLPSDRFFAERPEGSVSTLKIQRTQQEDSAVYLCASSLTQGNLFQETQYFGPGTRLLVL.

Remarks on this clone: One end of the junction does not line up with germline, which may come from a read error. The rearrangement joins TRBV11-3 to TRBJ1-2, with 9 bases identical to TRBD1. CDR1 and CDR2 (germline): SGHNT, YENEEA. This CDR3 region has 13 residues. The CDR3 DNA sequence: TGTGCCAGCAGCTTAGGATTACGGGACAGGGCAGTTTTC. Translated, it gives CASSLGLRDRAVF. The full variable domain, completed using reference TRBV11-3 and TRBJ1-2, is EAGVVQSPRYKIIEKKQPVAFWCNPISGHNTLYWYLQNLGQGPELLIRYENEEAVDDSQLPKDRFSAERLKGVDSTLKIQPAELGDSAVYLCASSLGLRDRAVFGSGTRLTVV.